This TCR beta chain is from a study of blood T cell repertoires in COVID-19. About the study: Collection of acute and convalescent COVID-19 samples took place in the United States, Italy and Spain. PBMCs, B-cell-depleted T cells, or T cells provided the cDNA or gDNA that made up the material.

Donors were grouped by their self-reported clinical history. Authors' processing steps: Reference gene primers were amplified, and this amplification served to estimate nucleated cell counts. Assay used: immunoSEQ multiplex PCR; TCRdb lists only in-frame clones, some missing. V and J calls and clone size follow that table, whereas D and trimming were derived from the DNA. The sample consists of roughly 46,000 clones, 85% to 90% of them appearing once. The germline V gene encodes CDR1 SGHKS and CDR2 YYEKEE (reference sequence). This CDR3 has 14 residues. Trimming removed 0 bases from V and 7 bases from J; junction bases left unmatched: 7.

The chain recombines TRBV5-5 with TRBJ2-7; 7 bases agree with TRBD2. Material for sequencing was PBMCs or T cells enriched from blood (not recorded which). This clonotype was obtained from a woman aged 45-59 years who had recovered from COVID-19. CDR3 loop: CASSLVAGVEEQYF. The CDR3, as DNA: TGTGCCAGCAGCTTGGTGGCGGGAGTAGAAGAGCAGTACTTC.